The present entry profiles one TCR beta chain with its context. This entry is derived from a study of blood T cell repertoires in COVID-19. As for the study in general: Some COVID-19 samples were acute and others convalescent; all came from the United States, Italy and Spain.

Participants reported their clinical history, and cohort assignment relied on those reports. Recovered Cohort 3 donors showed two negative PCRs, clearance, or symptom resolution. Data came from immunoSEQ multiplex PCR; TCRdb stores just in-frame clones and leaves some out. The sample gives fewer than 200,000 clones, about 86% of which show up once; about 7.7% is in the top ten. Trimming removed 1 base at V and 2 bases at J, with 9 bases between. CDR3 length: 15 residues. Germline values: CDR1 LGHNA, CDR2 YNFKEQ. The origin of this receptor is a man aged 50 or older who had recovered from COVID-19. The V gene is TRBV4-2, the J gene TRBJ1-3, with TRBD1 as a possible D gene (5 bases). The sequenced sample consisted of PBMCs or T cells enriched from blood (not recorded which). The CDR3 DNA is TGTGCCAGCAGCCAAGCGACAGTCACTGGAAACACCATATATTTT. Amino acids: CASSQATVTGNTIYF.